The T cell receptor (beta chain) under discussion was sequenced for a study of blood T cell repertoires in COVID-19. Study in general: The study drew acute and convalescent COVID-19 samples from the United States, Italy and Spain. Sample material is recorded as cDNA or gDNA derived from T cells, B-cell-depleted T cells, or PBMCs.

Clones were read by immunoSEQ multiplex PCR, and TCRdb kept only the in-frame ones, dropping some. The table lists 90,000 to 150,000 clones, 65% to 80% of them singletons. CDR1 and CDR2 (germline): KGHDR, SFDVKD. This CDR3 is 15 amino acids long. Trimming took 1 base from V and 4 from J; bases not matched to a gene: 5. The sequence came from a man aged 45 to 65 with acute or convalescent COVID-19. Input material: peripheral blood. J is TRBJ1-2 and V is TRBV24-1; 7 positions agree with TRBD1. The CDR3 here is CATSDLGGDLYGYTF. The CDR3 region has the DNA TGTGCCACCAGTGATTTAGGGGGCGATCTCTATGGCTACACCTTC.